This passage covers 25 T cell receptor beta chains from one sample sequenced in a study of identical twins (dated by TCRdb to about 2016). Library preparation was by 5' RACE. The run used an Illumina HiSeq 2000. TCRdb cleaned the public reads at Q25 with fastp, built clones with MiXCR and kept in-frame beta chains. Rows are unified per CDR3 protein, each entry keeping the most common DNA and genes. For this sample there are approximately 500,000 distinct CDR3 sequences; less than 25% appear just once. Roughly 3% of the sample is taken by the ten largest. This sample was also put to use in a study of T cells expressing NK-cell markers.

Sequenced: CD4+ T cells sorted from blood. These receptors were collected from a woman in her late teens or twenties in good health.

This clonotype was counted between two and nine times. The chain has TRBV11-2 and TRBJ2-1, with D perhaps assigned TRBD1 or TRBD2 (5 bases each). V lost 5 bases to trimming and J lost 4 bases, with 18 bases between them. This CDR3 is 16 amino acids long. The germline V gene encodes CDR1 SGHAT and CDR2 FQNNGV. CDR3 bases: TGTGCCAGCAGCCCCCGGGGACCCTACACATACAATGAGCAGTTCTTC. Its translation is CASSPRGPYTYNEQFF.

This sequence joins TRBV6-6 and TRBJ1-5; D is uncertain. The germline V and J ends were trimmed by 3 bases and 5 bases, with 5 bases remaining between them. Germline V gene sequence: CDR1 MNHNY, CDR2 SVGAGI (reference sequence). The CDR3 extends over 12 amino acids. CDR3 sequence reads: CASSYEDQPQHF. CDR3 in DNA: TGTGCCAGCAGTTATGAGGATCAGCCCCAGCATTTT.

Turning to this clonotype: A much larger clone lies one base from this, so it may be a read error. In DNA form, the CDR3 reads TGTGCCAGCAGCTTACTGCTCTACACGCAGCATTTT. Residues: CASSLLLYTQHF. The chain carries TRBV7-2 and TRBJ2-3; D uncertain. The J call may be mistaken, given a closer DNA end match to TRBJ1-5. This CDR3 spans 12 amino acids. Germline V gene data show CDR1 as SGHTA and CDR2 as FQGNSA.

This chain uses TRBV5-1 with TRBJ1-1; a weak D match, TRBD1 (5 bases). V lost 3 bases, J lost 0 bases, and 15 bases lay in between. This CDR3 has 16 amino acids. The germline gives CDR1 SGHRS, CDR2 YFSETQ. The CDR3 is CASSWGSAALNTEAFF. The DNA for the CDR3 is TGCGCCAGCAGCTGGGGGTCCGCCGCATTGAACACTGAAGCTTTCTTT.

This chain uses TRBV6-5 with TRBJ2-7, with D possibly matching TRBD1 (6 bases). The CDR3 sequence is 16 residues long. V lost 0 bases and J 2 bases, leaving 14 bases between the germline ends. Germline CDR1 and CDR2: MNHEY and SVGAGI. CDR3 DNA sequence: TGTGCCAGCAGTTACTCGGGACAACACCGAACCTACGAGCAGTACTTC. Protein: CASSYSGQHRTYEQYF.

This clonotype was picked up many times. Sequence at one end of the junction differs from germline and may be a read error. This chain links TRBV2 with TRBJ2-5; 9 bases match TRBD2. From germline, CDR1 is SNHLY and CDR2 FYNNEI. There are 15 residues in the CDR3. DNA for the CDR3: TGTGCCAGCAGTAAAGCGGGGGGAGGAGGAGAGACCCAGTACTTC. It translates to CASSKAGGGGETQYF.

There are a few counts of this clonotype. One end of the junction is discordant with germline, which a read error may explain. This chain connects TRBV7-7 to TRBJ1-1; D gene uncertain. The CDR3 spans 13 residues. Germline V lookup: CDR1 SSHAT, CDR2 FNYEAQ (reference sequence). The CDR3 sequence: CASSLDFSTEAFF. As DNA, the CDR3 is TGTGCTAGCAGCTTAGACTTCAGCACTGAAGCTTTCTTT.

This clonotype came up a few times. This chain joins TRBV20-1 and TRBJ2-3; TRBD2 matches 10 bases. Germline loops: CDR1 DFQATT, CDR2 SNEGSKA (reference sequence). Trimming took 0 bases from V and 1 from J; bases not matched to a gene: 4. The CDR3 length is 16 residues. CDR3 amino acids: CSARDLGTSGTDTQYF. The CDR3 DNA sequence: TGCAGTGCTAGAGATCTTGGGACTAGCGGCACAGATACGCAGTATTTT.

V is TRBV5-5 and J is TRBJ2-2; D is unresolved. This CDR3 contains 15 residues. The germline V gene encodes CDR1 SGHKS and CDR2 YYEKEE (reference sequence). V was trimmed by 1 base and J by 6 bases, leaving 13 bases between them. CDR3 residues: CASSLQPLKSGELFF. The CDR3 DNA sequence: TGTGCCAGCAGCTTGCAACCCCTGAAATCCGGGGAGCTGTTTTTT.

The chain carries TRBV10-2 and TRBJ2-4; 11 bases are a match to TRBD2. Trimming took 1 base from V and 1 from J; bases not matched to a gene: 3. Germline V gene lookup returns CDR1 WSHSY and CDR2 SAAADI. This CDR3 spans 17 amino acids. CDR3 sequence: CASSEYTSGSAKNIQYF. The CDR3 bases are TGCGCCAGCAGTGAGTATACTAGCGGGAGTGCCAAAAACATTCAGTACTTC.

This chain joins TRBV12-3 or TRBV12-4 and TRBJ2-7, with a tentative D call TRBD1 (6 bases). CDR3 length: 15 residues. The V and J ends lost 7 bases and 6 bases respectively, with 22 bases between them. CDR3 amino acids: CASTPRGQLGGEQYF. The DNA of the CDR3 is TGTGCCAGCACCCCCCGGGGACAATTAGGGGGCGAGCAGTACTTC.

The chain joins TRBV7-7 to TRBJ2-5, with D maybe TRBD2 (6 bases). CDR1 is SSHAT and CDR2 is FNYEAQ in the germline V gene (reference sequence). V lost 4 bases and J lost 3, with 15 bases in between. The CDR3 runs 15 residues. The CDR3 DNA follows: TGTGCCAGCAGCTACGAGCGGGCGAAGGAAGAGACCCAGTACTTC. Its translation: CASSYERAKEETQYF.

This clonotype has more than one count but fewer than ten. The chain couples TRBV7-2 to TRBJ2-1; D gene ambiguous. The CDR3 is made up of 15 amino acids. Germline lookup yields CDR1 SGHTA and CDR2 FQGNSA. V shed 3 bases and J shed 2 bases, with 11 bases lying between them. The CDR3 DNA reads TGTGCCAGCAGCTTCGTGGGAACCCCCTACAATGAGCAGTTCTTC. This codes for CASSFVGTPYNEQFF.

This clonotype was seen a handful of times. CDR3 loop: CASSLGSWYDTQYF. CDR3 sequence (DNA): TGTGCCAGCAGCTTAGGCAGCTGGTACGATACGCAGTATTTT. This chain uses TRBV7-2 with TRBJ2-3; no reliable D call. This CDR3 has 14 residues. V was clipped by 1 base and J by 6 bases, with 11 bases between them. Germline CDR1 SGHTA, CDR2 FQGNSA.

The table lists this clonotype with a few counts. A junction boundary mismatches the germline segment, possibly from a read error. The CDR3 here is CASSLRWAQPLPLTF. DNA of the CDR3: TGTGCCAGCAGTTTAAGGTGGGCTCAGCCCCTTCCCCTGACCTTT. J is TRBJ1-1 and V is TRBV12-3 or TRBV12-4, with D uncertain. The CDR3 covers 15 residues.

A few counts support this clonotype. This chain joins TRBV12-3 or TRBV12-4 and TRBJ2-3; TRBD2 might be the D (5 bases). With 7 bases removed from V and 1 base from J, the gap between germline ends came to 12 bases. The CDR3 is made up of 14 amino acids. The CDR3 spells CASTATSRTDTQYF. The CDR3 DNA reads TGTGCCAGCACCGCCACTAGTCGCACAGATACGCAGTATTTT.

CDR3 sequence reads: CSATTGGRETQYF. The CDR3 nucleotides read TGCAGTGCGACTACAGGGGGCCGGGAGACCCAGTACTTC. V is TRBV20-1 and J is TRBJ2-5; 9 positions match TRBD1. J was trimmed by 5 bases and V by 6 bases; bases with no gene match: 7. The CDR3 loop spans 13 amino acids. Germline V gene sequence: CDR1 DFQATT, CDR2 SNEGSKA (reference sequence).

This clonotype was seen more than once but under ten times. For the CDR3, the DNA is TGCGCCAGCAGCTACCGCGGGCGAGAGAATGAGCAGTTCTTC. It is translated as CASSYRGRENEQFF. The chain employs TRBV5-1 and TRBJ2-1; D is perhaps TRBD2 (5 bases). The CDR3 extends over 14 amino acids. Trimming took off 3 bases at V and 7 bases at J, with 14 bases between the two ends. Germline CDR1 is SGHRS and CDR2 is YFSETQ.

The chain recombines TRBV6-2 or TRBV6-3 with TRBJ1-5; D uncertain. V was cut by 7 bases and J by 3 bases, with 10 bases left in between. The CDR3 contains 13 residues. CDR1 MNHEY and CDR2 SVGEGT come from the germline V gene. For the CDR3, the DNA is TGTGCCAGCAACCAGGCGTACAATCAGCCCCAGCATTTT. Amino acids: CASNQAYNQPQHF.

The V and J genes are TRBV20-1 and TRBJ2-1; TRBD2 aligns across 14 bases. The V segment lost 1 base and the J segment 3 bases; nucleotides outside the gene matches: 14. The CDR3 loop spans 20 amino acids. CDR1 and CDR2 (germline): DFQATT, SNEGSKA (reference sequence). DNA of the CDR3: TGCAGTGCTAGAGCTCTCATTTCCGGGACTAGCGGGGGCCGCTACAATGAGCAGTTCTTC. Its protein is CSARALISGTSGGRYNEQFF.

This clonotype was seen a few times. The V call is TRBV10-3, the J call TRBJ2-3; TRBD1 agrees at 7 bases. The CDR3 spans 13 residues. Germline values: CDR1 ENHRY, CDR2 SYGVKD. The ends lost 7 bases at V and 2 bases at J; junction bases unmatched: 3. The CDR3 coding sequence is TGTGCCATCACCACAGGGGTCACAGATACGCAGTATTTT. Translating gives CAITTGVTDTQYF.

This clonotype has only a few counts. The rearrangement links TRBV28 to TRBJ2-7; tentatively, D is TRBD2 (6 bases). The CDR3 runs to 15 residues. The germline V gene encodes CDR1 MDHEN and CDR2 SYDVKM. Trimming cost V 6 bases and J 7 bases, with 22 bases left between them. CDR3 sequence: CASSPGDRDYREQYF. The CDR3 DNA follows: TGTGCCAGCAGCCCGGGGGATAGGGATTATCGGGAGCAGTACTTC. Using reference TRBV28 and TRBJ2-7 for the parts outside the CDR3, the full variable domain is DVKVTQSSRYLVKRTGEKVFLECVQDMDHENMFWYRQDPGLGLRLIYFSYDVKMKEKGDIPEGYSVSREKKERFSLILESASTNQTSMYLCASSPGDRDYREQYFGPGTRLTVT.

The chain carries TRBV3-1 and TRBJ2-5; D gene unclear. Trimming took off 2 bases at V and 5 bases at J, with 6 bases between the two ends. Germline V gene sequence: CDR1 LGHDT, CDR2 YNNKEL (reference sequence). The CDR3 length is 12 residues. CDR3 residues: CASSQSRETQYF. In DNA form, the CDR3 reads TGTGCCAGCAGCCAATCCCGGGAGACCCAGTACTTC.

The chain carries TRBV5-1 and TRBJ2-7; D may be TRBD1 or TRBD2 (5 bases each). The V gene lost 0 bases and the J gene lost 5 bases, with 12 bases spanning the gap. Germline V lookup: CDR1 SGHRS, CDR2 YFSETQ. CDR3 length equals 14 residues. This chain's CDR3 is CASSLGQFGDEQYF. DNA for the CDR3: TGCGCCAGCAGCTTGGGACAGTTCGGGGACGAGCAGTACTTC.

This clonotype was detected a few times. The chain uses TRBV7-3 and TRBJ2-3; perhaps TRBD1 as D (6 bases). The V end was cut by 5 bases, the J end by 2 bases, with 14 bases between. The germline V gene has CDR1 SGHTA and CDR2 FQGTGA. There are 15 residues in the CDR3. The CDR3 region is CASSPLDRYTDTQYF. DNA for the CDR3: TGTGCCAGCAGCCCCCTCGACAGGTACACAGATACGCAGTATTTT.